The 14 T cell receptor beta chains given below trace back to one sample, sequenced in a study of CD8 T cells in ankylosing spondylitis (dated by TCRdb to the late 2010s). The method behind the library was 5' RACE. The sample was run on an Illumina HiSeq 2500. TCRdb passed the public sequencing reads through fastp at Q25 and MiXCR, retaining productive beta sequences. Every distinct CDR3 protein forms one entry, paired with its most common genes and DNA. The sample table contains some 140,000 distinct CDR3 sequences; only one count was recorded for approximately 7.4% of them. Around 12% of the sample is held by the ten biggest clonotypes. The sequenced sample consisted of blood, either unsorted or a sorted T cell fraction (not recorded which). These receptors were taken from a female donor with ankylosing spondylitis or in good health (not recorded which).

This clonotype came up many times. The CDR3 DNA reads as TGTGCCAGTAGTACCCCGGAAGCAACTAATGAAAAACTGTTTTTT. It yields the protein CASSTPEATNEKLFF. The chain combines TRBV19 with TRBJ1-4; D is ambiguous. CDR3 length: 15 residues. The germline V and J ends were trimmed by 4 bases and 0 bases, with 9 bases remaining between them. Germline V gene data show CDR1 as LNHDA and CDR2 as SQIVND (reference sequence).

This clonotype has ten or more counts. J is TRBJ2-2 and V is TRBV30, with a weak D call TRBD1 (6 bases). The V gene's germline CDR1 is GTSNPN and CDR2 SVGIG (reference sequence). Trimming left V 0 bases short and J 3 bases short, with 11 bases between. This CDR3 contains 15 residues. DNA of the CDR3: TGTGCCTGGAGTGTACTAGGACAGCACACCGGGGAGCTGTTTTTT. This gives the protein CAWSVLGQHTGELFF. Full variable domain (remainder filled in from reference TRBV30 and TRBJ2-2): SQTIHQWPATLVQPVGSPLSLECTVEGTSNPNLYWYRQAAGRGLQLLFYSVGIGQISSEVPQNLSASRPQDRQFILSSKKLLLSDSGFYLCAWSVLGQHTGELFFGEGSRLTVL.

This clonotype was seen many times. The V and J genes are TRBV12-3 or TRBV12-4 and TRBJ1-1; no reliable D call. Trimming removed 3 bases from V and 11 bases from J, with 13 bases in between. The CDR3 has 12 amino acids. CDR3 in amino acids: CASSLGGYGAFF. CDR3 sequence (DNA): TGTGCCAGCAGTTTGGGAGGGTACGGCGCTTTCTTT.

This clonotype appeared many times. The chain joins TRBV18 to TRBJ2-5, with D perhaps given as TRBD1 or TRBD2 (5 bases each). Germline CDR1 is KGHSH and CDR2 is LQKENI. There are 12 residues in the CDR3. V lost 3 bases and J lost 3, with 5 bases in between. The DNA for the CDR3 is TGTGCCAGCTCACCGGGGGAAGAGACCCAGTACTTC. Translating gives CASSPGEETQYF.

The J gene is TRBJ1-5, the V gene TRBV30; D not resolved. Trimming stripped 0 bases from V and 4 bases from J, with 16 bases between. From germline, CDR1 is GTSNPN and CDR2 SVGIG (reference sequence). The CDR3 consists of 16 residues. The CDR3 DNA follows: TGTGCCTGGAGTGTAAATCGTGGGGTACGGAATCAGCCCCAGCATTTT. Amino acids: CAWSVNRGVRNQPQHF.

This clonotype was seen at least ten times. This chain links TRBV7-9 with TRBJ1-1; D uncertain. The CDR3 totals 14 residues. The germline V gene has CDR1 SEHNR and CDR2 FQNEAQ (reference sequence). V was clipped by 0 bases and J by 7 bases, with 12 bases between them. The CDR3 nucleotides read TGTGCCAGCAGCTTAGCGGCAGGAAAACGTGAAGCTTTCTTT. Protein: CASSLAAGKREAFF.

There are many counts of this clonotype. The chain joins TRBV28 to TRBJ1-3; D not resolved. The CDR3 extends over 16 amino acids. Germline V CDR1 and CDR2: MDHEN, SYDVKM. Trimming took off 5 bases at V and 0 bases at J, with 14 bases between the two ends. CDR3 loop: CASSDMGGSSGNTIYF. DNA of the CDR3: TGTGCCAGCAGTGATATGGGAGGAAGCTCTGGAAACACCATATATTTT.

There are many counts of this clonotype. V and J are TRBV24-1 and TRBJ2-1, with D uncertain. Germline loops: CDR1 KGHDR, CDR2 SFDVKD. V dropped 5 bases and J dropped 4 bases, with 8 bases sitting between them. The CDR3 totals 13 residues. CDR3 DNA sequence: TGTGCCACCAGTGGAGACGGGTACAATGAGCAGTTCTTC. It translates to CATSGDGYNEQFF.

At least ten counts were recorded for this clonotype. The chain is built from TRBV20-1 and TRBJ1-1, with a possible D match to TRBD1 (5 bases). V lost 0 bases to trimming and J lost 6 bases, with 20 bases between them. Germline CDR1 is DFQATT and CDR2 is SNEGSKA (reference sequence). This CDR3 is built from 16 residues. The CDR3 loop is CSARDLTGLVGSEAFF. CDR3 nucleotides: TGCAGTGCTAGAGACCTGACGGGACTTGTTGGGTCTGAAGCTTTCTTT.

This clonotype was detected ten times or more. The chain has TRBV10-3 and TRBJ1-1, with TRBD1 identical over 8 bases. Losses at the gene ends were 6 bases for V and 1 base for J; bases not matched to a gene: 4. Per germline, CDR1 ENHRY and CDR2 SYGVKD. The CDR3 spans 14 residues. CDR3 in amino acids: CAISVGQGNTEAFF. CDR3 DNA: TGTGCCATCAGCGTTGGACAGGGGAACACTGAAGCTTTCTTT.

This clonotype was detected a few times. The gene calls are TRBV18 and TRBJ2-1, with no clear D. V lost 1 base and J lost 9, with 16 bases in between. This CDR3 is built from 15 residues. CDR1 KGHSH and CDR2 LQKENI come from the germline V gene. The DNA of the CDR3 is TGTGCCAGCTCACCACGGGTTGCAGGAACGGGTGAGCAGTTCTTC. Amino acid sequence: CASSPRVAGTGEQFF.

The rearrangement joins TRBV27 to TRBJ2-3, with 14 bases aligning to TRBD2. The CDR3 extends over 18 amino acids. The junction had 4 bases not matched to a gene; V was cut back by 1 base and J by 1 base. Germline loops: CDR1 MNHEY, CDR2 SMNVEV (reference sequence). CDR3 sequence: CASSLYTGLAGGTDTQYF. The CDR3 nucleotides are TGTGCCAGCAGTTTATACACGGGACTAGCGGGGGGCACAGATACGCAGTATTTT.

This clonotype has at least ten counts. This chain links TRBV5-1 with TRBJ2-5; D unresolved. The CDR3 spans 13 residues. In germline, CDR1 is SGHRS, CDR2 YFSETQ. Between the trimmed V and J ends, which lost 1 base and 2 bases, there was a span of 6 bases. CDR3 sequence reads: CASSLTPQETQYF. DNA of the CDR3: TGCGCCAGCAGCTTGACACCTCAAGAGACCCAGTACTTC.

This clonotype appeared a few times. The chain recombines TRBV27 with TRBJ2-7; D possibly matches TRBD1 or TRBD2 (6 bases each). Germline CDR1 and CDR2: MNHEY and SMNVEV (reference sequence). With 7 bases removed from V and 8 bases from J, the gap between germline ends came to 18 bases. This CDR3 spans 13 amino acids. CDR3: CASTRGLGMQQYF. The CDR3 bases are TGTGCCAGCACCCGGGGGCTGGGGATGCAGCAGTACTTC.